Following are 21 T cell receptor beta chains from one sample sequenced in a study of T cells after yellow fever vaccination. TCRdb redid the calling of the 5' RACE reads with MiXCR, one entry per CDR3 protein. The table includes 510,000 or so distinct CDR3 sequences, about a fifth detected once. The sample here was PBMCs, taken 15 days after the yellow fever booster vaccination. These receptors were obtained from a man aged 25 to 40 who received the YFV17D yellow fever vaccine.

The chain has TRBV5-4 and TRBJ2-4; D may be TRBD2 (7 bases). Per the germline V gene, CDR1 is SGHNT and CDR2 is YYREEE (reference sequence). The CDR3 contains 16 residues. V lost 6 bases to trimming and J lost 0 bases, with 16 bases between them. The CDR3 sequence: CASTWGGGGAKNIQYF. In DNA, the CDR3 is TGTGCCAGCACCTGGGGGGGAGGGGGAGCCAAAAACATTCAGTACTTC.

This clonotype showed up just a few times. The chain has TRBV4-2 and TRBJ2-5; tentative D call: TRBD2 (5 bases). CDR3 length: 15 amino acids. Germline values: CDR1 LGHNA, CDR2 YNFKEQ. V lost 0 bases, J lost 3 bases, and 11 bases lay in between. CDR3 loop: CASSQDQTMEETQYF. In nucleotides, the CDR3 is TGTGCCAGCAGCCAAGATCAGACTATGGAAGAGACCCAGTACTTC.

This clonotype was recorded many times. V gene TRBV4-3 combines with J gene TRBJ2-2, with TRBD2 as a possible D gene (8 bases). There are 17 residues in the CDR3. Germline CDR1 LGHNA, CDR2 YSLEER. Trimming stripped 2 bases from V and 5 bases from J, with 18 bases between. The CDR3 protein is CASSQRGLAGGTGELFF. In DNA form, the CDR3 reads TGCGCCAGCAGCCAAAGGGGGCTAGCGGGCGGTACCGGGGAGCTGTTTTTT.

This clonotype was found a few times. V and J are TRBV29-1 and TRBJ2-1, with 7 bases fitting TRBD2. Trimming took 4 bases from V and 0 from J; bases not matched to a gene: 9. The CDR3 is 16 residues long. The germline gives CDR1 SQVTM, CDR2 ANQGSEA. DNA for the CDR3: TGCAGCGTTGGGCGCAGCGGGGTAAGCTCCTACAATGAGCAGTTCTTC. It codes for CSVGRSGVSSYNEQFF.

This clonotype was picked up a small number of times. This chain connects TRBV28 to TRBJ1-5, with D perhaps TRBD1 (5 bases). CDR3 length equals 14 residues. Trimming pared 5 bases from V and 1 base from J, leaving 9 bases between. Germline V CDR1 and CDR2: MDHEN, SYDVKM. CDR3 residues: CASSRTPSNQPQHF. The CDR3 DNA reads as TGTGCCAGCAGTCGGACACCCAGCAATCAGCCCCAGCATTTT.

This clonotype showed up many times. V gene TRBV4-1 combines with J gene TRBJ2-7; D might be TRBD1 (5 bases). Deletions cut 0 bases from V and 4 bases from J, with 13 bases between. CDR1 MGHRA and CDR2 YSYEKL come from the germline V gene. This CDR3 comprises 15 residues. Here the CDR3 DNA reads TGCGCCAGCAGCCAAGATCTGCAGGGTTGGTACGAGCAGTACTTC. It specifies CASSQDLQGWYEQYF.

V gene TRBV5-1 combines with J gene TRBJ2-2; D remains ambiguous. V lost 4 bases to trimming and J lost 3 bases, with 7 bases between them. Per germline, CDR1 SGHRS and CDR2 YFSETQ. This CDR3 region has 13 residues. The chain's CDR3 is CASSVADTGELFF. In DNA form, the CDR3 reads TGCGCCAGCAGCGTAGCCGACACCGGGGAGCTGTTTTTT.

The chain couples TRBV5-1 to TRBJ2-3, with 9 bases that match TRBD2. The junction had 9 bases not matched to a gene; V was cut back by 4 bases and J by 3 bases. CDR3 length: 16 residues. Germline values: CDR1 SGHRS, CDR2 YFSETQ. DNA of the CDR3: TGCGCCAGCAGCGGTCCCGGGACTAGCTGGACAGATACGCAGTATTTT. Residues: CASSGPGTSWTDTQYF.

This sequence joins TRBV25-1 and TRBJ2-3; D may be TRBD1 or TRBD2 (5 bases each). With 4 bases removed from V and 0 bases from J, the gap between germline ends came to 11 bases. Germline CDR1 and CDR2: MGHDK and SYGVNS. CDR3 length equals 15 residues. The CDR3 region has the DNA TGTGCCAGCAGTGTAGGGACGGCTAGCACAGATACGCAGTATTTT. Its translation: CASSVGTASTDTQYF.

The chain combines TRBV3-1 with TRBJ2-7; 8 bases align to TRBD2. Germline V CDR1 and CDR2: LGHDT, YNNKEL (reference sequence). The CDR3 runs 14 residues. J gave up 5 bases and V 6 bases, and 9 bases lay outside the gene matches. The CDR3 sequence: CASRSGTRSNEQYF. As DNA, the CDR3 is TGTGCCAGCAGGTCCGGGACTAGATCGAACGAGCAGTACTTC.

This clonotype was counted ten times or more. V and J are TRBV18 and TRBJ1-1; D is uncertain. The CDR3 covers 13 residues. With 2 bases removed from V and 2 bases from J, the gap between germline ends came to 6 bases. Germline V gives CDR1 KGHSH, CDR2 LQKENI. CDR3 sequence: CASSPGLNTEAFF. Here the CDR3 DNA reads TGTGCCAGCTCACCAGGCCTCAACACTGAAGCTTTCTTT.

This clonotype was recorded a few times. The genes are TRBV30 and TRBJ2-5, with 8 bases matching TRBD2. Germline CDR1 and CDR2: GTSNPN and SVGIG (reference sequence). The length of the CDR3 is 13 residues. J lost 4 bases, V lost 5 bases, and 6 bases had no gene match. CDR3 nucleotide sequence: TGTGCCTGGGGTAGCGGGATGTCAGAGACCCAGTACTTC. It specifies CAWGSGMSETQYF.

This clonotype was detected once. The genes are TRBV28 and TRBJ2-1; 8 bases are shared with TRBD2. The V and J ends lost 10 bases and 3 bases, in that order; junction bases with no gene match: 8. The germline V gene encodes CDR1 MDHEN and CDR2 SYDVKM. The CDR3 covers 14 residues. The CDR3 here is CATHWAGGYNEQFF. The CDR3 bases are TGTGCCACCCATTGGGCGGGAGGCTACAATGAGCAGTTCTTC.

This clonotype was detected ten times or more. The CDR3 reads CASSEPGLPQETQYF. The CDR3, as DNA: TGCGCCAGCAGTGAACCGGGACTACCGCAAGAGACCCAGTACTTC. The chain recombines TRBV10-2 with TRBJ2-5, with 7 bases that match TRBD2. Germline values: CDR1 WSHSY, CDR2 SAAADI. The CDR3 runs to 15 residues. J was trimmed by 2 bases and V by 3 bases; bases with no gene match: 6.

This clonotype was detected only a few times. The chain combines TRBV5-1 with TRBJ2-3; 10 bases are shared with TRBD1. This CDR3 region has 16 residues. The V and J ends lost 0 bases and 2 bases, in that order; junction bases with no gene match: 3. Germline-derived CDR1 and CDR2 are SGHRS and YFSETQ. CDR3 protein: CASSLAGQGFTDTQYF. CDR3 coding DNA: TGCGCCAGCAGCTTGGCGGGACAGGGGTTCACAGATACGCAGTATTTT.

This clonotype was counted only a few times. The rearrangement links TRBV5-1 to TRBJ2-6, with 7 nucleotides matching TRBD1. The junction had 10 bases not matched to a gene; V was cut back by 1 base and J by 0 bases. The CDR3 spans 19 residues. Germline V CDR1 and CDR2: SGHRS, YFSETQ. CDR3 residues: CASSLLGTAPVSGANVLTF. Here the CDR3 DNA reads TGCGCCAGCAGCTTGTTGGGGACAGCCCCCGTCTCTGGGGCCAACGTCCTGACTTTC.

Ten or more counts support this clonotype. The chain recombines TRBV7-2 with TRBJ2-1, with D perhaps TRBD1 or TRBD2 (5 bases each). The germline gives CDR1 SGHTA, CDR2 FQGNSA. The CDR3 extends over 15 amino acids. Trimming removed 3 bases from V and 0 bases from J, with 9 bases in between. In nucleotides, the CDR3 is TGTGCCAGCAGCTTGATCGGGGCCTCCTACAATGAGCAGTTCTTC. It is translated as CASSLIGASYNEQFF.

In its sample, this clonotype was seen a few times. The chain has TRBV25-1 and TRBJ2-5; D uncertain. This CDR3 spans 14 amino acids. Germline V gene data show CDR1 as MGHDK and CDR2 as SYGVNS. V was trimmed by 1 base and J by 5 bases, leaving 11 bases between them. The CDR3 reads CASSESRLPETQYF. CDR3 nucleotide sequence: TGTGCCAGCAGTGAATCTCGCTTGCCGGAGACCCAGTACTTC.

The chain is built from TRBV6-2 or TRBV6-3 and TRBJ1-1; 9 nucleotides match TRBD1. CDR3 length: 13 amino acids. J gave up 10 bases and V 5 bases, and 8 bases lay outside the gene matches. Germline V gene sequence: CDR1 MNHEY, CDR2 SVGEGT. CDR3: CASSPRDRVRAFF. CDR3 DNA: TGTGCCAGCAGTCCCCGGGACAGGGTAAGAGCTTTCTTT.

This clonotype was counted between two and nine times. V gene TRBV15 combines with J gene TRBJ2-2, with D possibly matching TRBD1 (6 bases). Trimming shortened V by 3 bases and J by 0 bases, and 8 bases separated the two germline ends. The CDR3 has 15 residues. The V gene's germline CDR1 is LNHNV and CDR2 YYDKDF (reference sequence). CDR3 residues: CATSRRQANTGELFF. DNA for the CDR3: TGTGCCACCAGCAGGAGACAGGCGAACACCGGGGAGCTGTTTTTT.

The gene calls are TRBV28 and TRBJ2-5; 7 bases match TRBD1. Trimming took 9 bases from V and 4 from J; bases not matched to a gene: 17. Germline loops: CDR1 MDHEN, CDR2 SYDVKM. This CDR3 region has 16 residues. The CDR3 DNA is TGTGCCAGTGACAAGGGGGACAGCCATCGGAGAGAGACCCAGTACTTC. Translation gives CASDKGDSHRRETQYF.